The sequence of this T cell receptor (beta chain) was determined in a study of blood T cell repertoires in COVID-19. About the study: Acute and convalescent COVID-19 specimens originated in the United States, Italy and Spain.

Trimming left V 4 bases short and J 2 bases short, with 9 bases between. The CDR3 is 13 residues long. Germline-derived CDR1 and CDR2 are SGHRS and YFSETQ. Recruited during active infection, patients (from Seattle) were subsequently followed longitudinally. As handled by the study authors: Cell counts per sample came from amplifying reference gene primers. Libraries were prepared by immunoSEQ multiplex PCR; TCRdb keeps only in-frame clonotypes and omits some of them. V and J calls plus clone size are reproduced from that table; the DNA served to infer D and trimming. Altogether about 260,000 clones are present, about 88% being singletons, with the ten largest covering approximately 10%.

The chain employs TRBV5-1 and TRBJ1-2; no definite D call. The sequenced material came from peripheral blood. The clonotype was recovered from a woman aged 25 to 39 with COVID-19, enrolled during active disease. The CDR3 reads CASSLSENYGYTF. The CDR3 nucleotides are TGCGCCAGCAGCCTTTCAGAAAACTATGGCTACACCTTC.